This TCR beta chain stems from a study of blood T cell repertoires in COVID-19. Study information: From the United States, Italy and Spain came samples of acute and convalescent COVID-19.

This CDR3 region has 16 residues. V trimming: 2 bases; J trimming: 9 bases; junction bases outside the gene matches: 10. CDR1 ENHRY and CDR2 SYGVKD come from the germline V gene. The table came from immunoSEQ multiplex PCR; TCRdb's copy has only in-frame clones and leaves some out. The sample holds fewer than 250,000 clones, approximately 86% seen once. This clonotype originated in a woman between 55 and 75 years old who had recovered from COVID-19. Sequencing was carried out using peripheral blood. V gene TRBV10-3 combines with J gene TRBJ1-5, with TRBD1 identical over 10 bases. This CDR3 is CAISEPRTGGIGPQHF. DNA of the CDR3: TGTGCCATCAGTGAGCCTAGGACAGGGGGAATAGGGCCCCAGCATTTT.